This T cell receptor (beta chain) was sequenced in a study of blood T cell repertoires in COVID-19. Across the study: Sources were T cells, B-cell-depleted T cells, or PBMCs; the material itself was cDNA or gDNA.

This table comes from immunoSEQ multiplex PCR, and its TCRdb copy is limited to in-frame clones, with some not included. The profile shows tens of thousands of clones, 65% to 80% of them singletons. This clone has just a few counts. The TCR comes from a human donor in a cohort sampled during active COVID-19. Sequencing was performed on peripheral blood.

As DNA, the CDR3 is TGTGCCAGCAGCCGACGCCGGACAGAGATGTCGAACACCGGGGAGCTGTTTTTT. Amino acids: CASSRRRTEMSNTGELFF. The chain couples TRBV27 to TRBJ2-2; a weak D match, TRBD1 (6 bases). Germline CDR1 is MNHEY and CDR2 is SMNVEV (reference sequence). V was pared by 6 bases and J by 0 bases, with 20 bases between. The CDR3 spans 18 residues.